These 24 T cell receptor beta chains were sequenced from one sample in a study of T cell repertoires in ileal Crohn's disease. Clones were sequenced by immunoSEQ multiplex PCR, and TCRdb holds only the in-frame ones, with some missing. The table includes roughly 4,400 clones, 75% to 85% detected once. The sample comprised ileal tissue. Every receptor here comes from an adult with Crohn's disease.

The V gene is TRBV7-3, the J gene TRBJ2-7, with 8 bases lining up with TRBD2. The V segment lost 5 bases and the J segment 0 bases; nucleotides outside the gene matches: 6. Germline lookup yields CDR1 SGHTA and CDR2 FQGTGA. The CDR3 loop spans 15 amino acids. This CDR3 is CASSIGAGGSYEQYF. CDR3 bases: TGTGCCAGCAGCATAGGGGCGGGAGGCTCCTACGAGCAGTACTTC.

The CDR3 is CASSPTGPNTEAFF. CDR3 DNA: TGTGCCAGCAGTCCGACAGGCCCGAACACTGAAGCTTTCTTT. The J gene is TRBJ1-1, the V gene TRBV6-5; a possible D gene is TRBD1 (6 bases). Trimming left V 5 bases short and J 1 base short, with 11 bases between. This CDR3 comprises 14 residues. Germline-derived CDR1 and CDR2 are MNHEY and SVGAGI.

In regard to this clone: Other DNA sequences in the same sample also yield this CDR3. The V gene is TRBV5-1, the J gene TRBJ1-3, with D unclear. Germline V gives CDR1 SGHRS, CDR2 YFSETQ. Trimming took off 2 bases at V and 4 bases at J, with 10 bases between the two ends. The CDR3 sequence is 14 residues long. The CDR3 nucleotides read TGCGCCAGCAGCTTATCAGTATCCGGAAACACCATATATTTT. This encodes CASSLSVSGNTIYF.

The V and J genes are TRBV7-2 and TRBJ2-1; the match to TRBD2 covers 9 bases. V dropped 5 bases and J dropped 2; count of bases not matched to a gene: 4. The CDR3 is made up of 15 amino acids. Looked up from germline, CDR1 is SGHTA and CDR2 is FQGNSA. The CDR3 bases are TGTGCCAGCAGCATGGGACTAGCTCCCTACAATGAGCAGTTCTTC. Amino acids: CASSMGLAPYNEQFF. Combining the CDR3 with reference TRBV7-2 and TRBJ2-1 gives the whole variable domain GAGVSQSPSNKVTEKGKDVELRCDPISGHTALYWYRQSLGQGLEFLIYFQGNSAPDKSGLPSDRFSAERTGGSVSTLTIQRTQQEDSAVYLCASSMGLAPYNEQFFGPGTRLTVL.

V and J are TRBV5-6 and TRBJ2-1; 10 nucleotides agree with TRBD1. Losses at the gene ends were 3 bases for V and 9 bases for J; bases not matched to a gene: 9. The germline V gene encodes CDR1 SGHDT and CDR2 YYEEEE. This CDR3 has 15 residues. The DNA for the CDR3 is TGTGCCAGCAGCTACGGACAGGGGGTACATGGTGAGCAGTTCTTC. Translation gives CASSYGQGVHGEQFF. Full variable domain (missing parts from reference TRBV5-6 and TRBJ2-1): DAGVTQSPTHLIKTRGQQVTLRCSPKSGHDTVSWYQQALGQGPQFIFQYYEEEERQRGNFPDRFSGHQFPNYSSELNVNALLLGDSALYLCASSYGQGVHGEQFFGPGTRLTVL.

J is TRBJ1-5 and V is TRBV2, with D possibly matching TRBD1 (6 bases). The length of the CDR3 is 14 residues. Trimming removed 5 bases at V and 5 bases at J, with 13 bases between. CDR1 is SNHLY and CDR2 is FYNNEI in the germline V gene. This CDR3 is CASSTQGTYQPQHF. In DNA, the CDR3 is TGTGCCAGCAGTACCCAGGGGACCTATCAGCCCCAGCATTTT.

This clone was counted a single time. The chain joins TRBV6-6 to TRBJ2-2; possibly TRBD1 for D (8 bases). CDR3 length: 14 residues. V was pared by 10 bases and J by 4 bases, with 16 bases between. Per the germline V gene, CDR1 is MNHNY and CDR2 is SVGAGI (reference sequence). The CDR3 region is CAIQGGMGTGELFF. The CDR3 coding sequence is TGTGCCATACAGGGGGGGATGGGCACCGGGGAGCTGTTTTTT.

The rearrangement uses TRBV4-1 and TRBJ2-7, with a tentative D call TRBD1 (6 bases). This CDR3 contains 16 residues. V was shortened by 1 base and J by 2 bases, with 15 bases between the two germline ends. Per the germline V gene, CDR1 is MGHRA and CDR2 is YSYEKL. The CDR3 region has the DNA TGCGCCAGCAGCCAAGTGGTACAGGGCCCCACCTACGAGCAGTACTTC. Protein product: CASSQVVQGPTYEQYF.

The rearrangement joins TRBV7-2 to TRBJ2-7, with TRBD1 as a possible D gene (5 bases). This CDR3 spans 13 amino acids. Trimming removed 1 base from V and 5 bases from J, with 9 bases in between. CDR1 and CDR2 (germline): SGHTA, FQGNSA. Here the CDR3 DNA reads TGTGCCAGCAGCTTAGGCATACAGGACGAGCAGTACTTC. Protein sequence: CASSLGIQDEQYF.

The chain links TRBV6-5 to TRBJ2-5, with a possible D match to TRBD1 (6 bases). The CDR3 has 14 amino acids. Germline CDR1 reads MNHEY; CDR2 reads SVGAGI. V was clipped by 7 bases and J by 1 base, with 13 bases between them. The CDR3 DNA sequence: TGTGCCAGCACCAGAACAGGGATCCAAGAGACCCAGTACTTC. The encoded protein is CASTRTGIQETQYF.

The chain carries TRBV9 and TRBJ1-6, with D maybe TRBD1 (6 bases). Germline assignment: CDR1 SGDLS and CDR2 YYNGEE. The V and J ends lost 0 bases and 10 bases respectively, with 14 bases between them. This CDR3 has 15 residues. CDR3 DNA sequence: TGTGCCAGCAGCGTAGCTCAGGGGATGGACTCACCCCTCCACTTT. Residues: CASSVAQGMDSPLHF.

The V and J genes are TRBV7-9 and TRBJ1-1; D call uncertain. Germline-derived CDR1 and CDR2 are SEHNR and FQNEAQ (reference sequence). The CDR3 is made up of 13 amino acids. With 5 bases removed from V and 1 base from J, the gap between germline ends came to 8 bases. The CDR3 loop reads CASSPNPNTEAFF. CDR3 nucleotide sequence: TGTGCCAGCAGCCCCAATCCGAACACTGAAGCTTTCTTT.

The chain combines TRBV19 with TRBJ2-5; 8 nucleotides agree with TRBD1. The CDR3 consists of 13 residues. CDR1 is LNHDA, CDR2 SQIVND, per germline (reference sequence). V was pared by 9 bases and J by 5 bases, with 8 bases of the junction left unmatched. The CDR3 sequence is CASNDRGGETQYF. For the CDR3, the DNA is TGTGCCAGCAACGACAGGGGCGGGGAGACCCAGTACTTC.

This chain uses TRBV5-4 with TRBJ2-7; TRBD1 agrees at 7 bases. V lost 5 bases, J lost 4 bases, and 12 bases stayed unmatched. The CDR3 extends over 15 amino acids. Germline V gene sequence: CDR1 SGHNT, CDR2 YYREEE (reference sequence). Written as DNA, the CDR3 is TGTGCCAGCAGAGAGGGACAGTGGTCTTCTTACGAGCAGTACTTC. Its protein is CASREGQWSSYEQYF.

This clone was counted once. The chain uses TRBV11-2 and TRBJ2-7, with D possibly TRBD1 on 6 matching bases. Germline V lookup: CDR1 SGHAT, CDR2 FQNNGV. The CDR3 runs 17 residues. The V gene lost 4 bases and the J gene lost 0 bases, with 19 bases spanning the gap. The CDR3 coding sequence is TGTGCCAGCAGCTCCCAAGCCCGGAGACAGGCCTCCTACGAGCAGTACTTC. It specifies CASSSQARRQASYEQYF.

This clone appeared a single time. The V gene is TRBV27, the J gene TRBJ1-2; D is possibly TRBD1 (5 bases). Deletions cut 5 bases from V and 2 bases from J, with 12 bases between. CDR1 is MNHEY and CDR2 is SMNVEV in the germline V gene (reference sequence). The CDR3 runs to 14 residues. The CDR3 reads CASSPGNRNYGYTF. The CDR3 DNA is TGTGCCAGCAGTCCAGGAAACAGGAACTATGGCTACACCTTC.

This clone was counted between two and nine times. This sequence joins TRBV9 and TRBJ2-1, with D possibly matching TRBD1 (5 bases). The CDR3 totals 14 residues. The V and J ends lost 1 base and 9 bases respectively, with 14 bases between them. In germline, CDR1 is SGDLS, CDR2 YYNGEE. The CDR3 here is CASSVLTGETEQFF. The CDR3 coding sequence is TGTGCCAGCAGCGTACTCACAGGAGAAACTGAGCAGTTCTTC.

The chain carries TRBV2 and TRBJ2-1, with 8 bases lining up with TRBD2. The CDR3 sequence is 15 residues long. Germline V gene sequence: CDR1 SNHLY, CDR2 FYNNEI. V dropped 7 bases and J dropped 7; count of bases not matched to a gene: 12. CDR3 bases: TGTGCCAGCACAAAGAGGGCGGGAGGTAAGAATGAGCAGTTCTTC. Protein product: CASTKRAGGKNEQFF.

This clone was recorded a few times. V usage is TRBV27 and J usage is TRBJ1-2; D unresolved. V was trimmed by 5 bases and J by 8 bases, leaving 21 bases between them. The CDR3 spans 15 residues. Germline CDR1 is MNHEY and CDR2 is SMNVEV (reference sequence). The CDR3 nucleotides read TGTGCCAGCAGTACGGACCAGCGTATGACGGGGGGCTACACCTTC. Residues: CASSTDQRMTGGYTF.

The CDR3 region has the DNA TGTGCCAGCAAGTGGGACAGGGCCTACAATGAGCAGTTCTTC. Protein sequence: CASKWDRAYNEQFF. This chain joins TRBV27 and TRBJ2-1; 9 nucleotides agree with TRBD1. Germline V CDR1 and CDR2: MNHEY, SMNVEV (reference sequence). V lost 7 bases and J lost 2; bases outside the gene matches: 3. The CDR3 consists of 14 residues.

The V call is TRBV10-3, the J call TRBJ2-7, with a possible D match to TRBD2 (6 bases). The CDR3 has 13 residues. The V end was cut by 6 bases, the J end by 4 bases, with 13 bases between. In germline, CDR1 is ENHRY, CDR2 SYGVKD. For the CDR3, the DNA is TGTGCCATCAGGGGGACTGGGGGGTACGAGCAGTACTTC. This translates into CAIRGTGGYEQYF.

The chain joins TRBV28 to TRBJ1-4; 7 positions match TRBD1. V gave up 6 bases and J gave up 0 bases; unmatched junction bases: 4. Germline V lookup: CDR1 MDHEN, CDR2 SYDVKM. The CDR3 spans 15 residues. Written as DNA, the CDR3 is TGTGCCAGCAGCCACAGGGGTGCAACTAATGAAAAACTGTTTTTT. Its protein product is CASSHRGATNEKLFF.

This clone was seen more than once but under ten times. V and J are TRBV6-5 and TRBJ1-4; no firm D call. V gave up 0 bases and J gave up 10 bases, with 15 bases separating them. The CDR3 runs to 15 residues. Germline CDR1 and CDR2: MNHEY and SVGAGI. CDR3 nucleotides: TGTGCCAGCAGTTACTCGACGGGGAGGGTCGGAAAACTGTTTTTT. This sequence encodes CASSYSTGRVGKLFF.

The chain carries TRBV6-6 and TRBJ1-1; D is possibly TRBD1 (5 bases). This CDR3 comprises 15 residues. Per the germline V gene, CDR1 is MNHNY and CDR2 is SVGAGI (reference sequence). With 2 bases removed from V and 2 bases from J, the gap between germline ends came to 12 bases. The CDR3 here is CASSYIRGDNTEAFF. Here the CDR3 DNA reads TGTGCCAGCAGTTACATCCGGGGGGATAACACTGAAGCTTTCTTT.